This T cell receptor beta chain came from a study of T cells after posttransplantation cyclophosphamide. Treatment was busulfan-fludarabine conditioning, a marrow graft, and cyclophosphamide on days +3 and +4. This clone was detected many times. The CDR3 is 14 amino acids. The germline V gene has CDR1 SGHAT and CDR2 FQNNGV. The V and J ends lost 1 base and 6 bases, in that order; junction bases with no gene match: 5. Clones were sequenced by immunoSEQ multiplex PCR, and TCRdb holds only the in-frame ones, with some missing. There are about 27,000 clones in the sample, none observed a single time. The chain carries TRBV11-2 and TRBJ2-7; TRBD1 agrees at 8 bases. The sequencing here drew on PBMCs, taken after allogeneic stem cell transplant with posttransplant cyclophosphamide. The clonotype comes from a male patient aged 18-30 years who received an allogeneic stem cell transplant from a related donor, was CMV-positive, and had no GVHD. A subset of T cells may come from the graft donor. CDR3 loop: CASSLGQGAFEQYF. CDR3 nucleotides: TGTGCCAGCAGCTTAGGTCAGGGGGCCTTCGAGCAGTACTTC.